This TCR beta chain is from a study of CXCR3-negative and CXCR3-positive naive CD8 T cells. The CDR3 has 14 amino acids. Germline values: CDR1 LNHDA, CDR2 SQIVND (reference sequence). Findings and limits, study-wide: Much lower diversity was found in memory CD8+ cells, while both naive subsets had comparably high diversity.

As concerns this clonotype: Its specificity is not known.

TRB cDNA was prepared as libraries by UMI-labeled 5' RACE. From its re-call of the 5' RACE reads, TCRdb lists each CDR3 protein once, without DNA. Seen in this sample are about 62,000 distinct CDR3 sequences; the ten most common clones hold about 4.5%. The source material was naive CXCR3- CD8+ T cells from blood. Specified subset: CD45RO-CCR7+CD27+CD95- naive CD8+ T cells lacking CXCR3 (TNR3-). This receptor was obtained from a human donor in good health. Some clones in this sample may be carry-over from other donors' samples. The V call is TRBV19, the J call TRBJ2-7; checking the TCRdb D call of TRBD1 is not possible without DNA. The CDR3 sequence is CASSPAGAAYEQYF.